Shown below are 4 T cell receptor beta chains from a single sample sequenced in a study of T cell responses to AZD1222 COVID-19 vaccine. The repertoire was sequenced with immunoSEQ multiplex PCR; TCRdb's copy has only in-frame clones and lacks some. This repertoire shows 60,000 or so clones, 75% to 85% found once; its top ten account for 15% to 25%. Sequencing was performed on peripheral blood, taken on day 0 of AZD1222 vaccination. These receptors came from an adult in good health.

The chain links TRBV19 to TRBJ1-6; 12 bases align to TRBD1. In germline, CDR1 is LNHDA, CDR2 SQIVND (reference sequence). The CDR3 spans 15 residues. Trimming at V came to 5 bases and at J to 10 bases, leaving 6 bases not matched to a gene. The CDR3 sequence: CASSPGTGGRSPLHF. DNA for the CDR3: TGTGCCAGTAGTCCAGGGACAGGGGGCCGCTCACCCCTCCACTTT. Full variable domain (missing parts from reference TRBV19 and TRBJ1-6): DGGITQSPKYLFRKEGQNVTLSCEQNLNHDAMYWYRQDPGQGLRLIYYSQIVNDFQKGDIAEGYSVSREKKESFPLTVTSAQKNPTAFYLCASSPGTGGRSPLHFGNGTRLTVT.

This chain links TRBV28 with TRBJ1-2, with D uncertain. The CDR3 has 14 residues. Germline values: CDR1 MDHEN, CDR2 SYDVKM. Trimming pared 5 bases from V and 2 bases from J, leaving 12 bases between. The CDR3 spells CASSRTVVNYGYTF. The CDR3, as DNA: TGTGCCAGCAGTCGGACGGTGGTCAACTATGGCTACACCTTC.

This clone was recorded once. The chain couples TRBV24-1 to TRBJ2-1; TRBD2 matches at 8 bases. Germline loops: CDR1 KGHDR, CDR2 SFDVKD. The CDR3 consists of 16 residues. V lost 2 bases to trimming and J lost 5 bases; unmatched junction nucleotides: 7. The CDR3 DNA follows: TGTGCCACCAGTGATTGGAGAACTAGCGGACACAATGAGCAGTTCTTC. Protein product: CATSDWRTSGHNEQFF.

This clone has only a few counts. V gene TRBV6-5 combines with J gene TRBJ2-7, with 9 bases identical to TRBD1. The CDR3 consists of 14 residues. Germline assignment: CDR1 MNHEY and CDR2 SVGAGI. The J segment lost 7 bases and the V segment lost 7 bases, leaving 11 bases of the junction unmatched. The CDR3 loop reads CASNQNRQGGEQYF. The CDR3, as DNA: TGTGCCAGCAACCAGAATAGACAGGGGGGGGAGCAGTACTTC.